A single sample gave rise to the 2 T cell receptor beta chains below, sequenced in a study of blood T cell repertoires in COVID-19. Only in-frame clones appear in the TCRdb table, and some are missing; sequencing was by immunoSEQ multiplex PCR. Of just over 650,000 clones listed, about nine tenths are singletons. The specimen was peripheral blood. Source of these receptors: a woman in her late teens or twenties with acute or convalescent COVID-19.

The chain has TRBV25-1 and TRBJ1-2; 7 positions match TRBD1. From germline, CDR1 is MGHDK and CDR2 SYGVNS. V lost 4 bases, J lost 4 bases, and 9 bases stayed unmatched. This CDR3 region has 15 residues. CDR3 sequence (DNA): TGTGCCAGCAGTGTAGGGACAGCTTTTACCTATGGCTACACCTTC. It translates to CASSVGTAFTYGYTF.

The chain uses TRBV5-1 and TRBJ1-3; possibly TRBD1 for D (5 bases). The CDR3 spans 15 residues. V was shortened by 4 bases and J by 4 bases, with 15 bases between the two germline ends. Germline CDR1 is SGHRS and CDR2 is YFSETQ. The CDR3 sequence: CASSPGPGWGNTIYF. The DNA for the CDR3 is TGCGCCAGCAGCCCCGGACCAGGGTGGGGAAACACCATATATTTT.